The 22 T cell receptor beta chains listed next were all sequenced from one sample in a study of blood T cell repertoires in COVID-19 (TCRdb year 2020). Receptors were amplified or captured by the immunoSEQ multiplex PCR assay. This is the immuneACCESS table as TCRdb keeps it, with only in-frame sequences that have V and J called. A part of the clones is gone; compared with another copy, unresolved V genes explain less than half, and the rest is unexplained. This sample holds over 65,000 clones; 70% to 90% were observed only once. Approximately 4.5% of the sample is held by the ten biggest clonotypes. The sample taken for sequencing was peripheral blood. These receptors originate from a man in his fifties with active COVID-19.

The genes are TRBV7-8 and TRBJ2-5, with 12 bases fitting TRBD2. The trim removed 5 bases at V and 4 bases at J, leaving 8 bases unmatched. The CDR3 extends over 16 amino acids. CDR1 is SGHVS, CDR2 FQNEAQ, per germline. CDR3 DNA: TGTGCCAGCAGCACCCGACTAGCGGGAGCTCTAGAGACCCAGTACTTC. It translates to CASSTRLAGALETQYF.

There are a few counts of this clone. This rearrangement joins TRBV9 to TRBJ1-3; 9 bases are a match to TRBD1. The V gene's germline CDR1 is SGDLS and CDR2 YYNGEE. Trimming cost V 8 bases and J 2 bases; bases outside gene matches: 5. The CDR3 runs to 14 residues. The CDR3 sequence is CASAGTGTGNTIYF. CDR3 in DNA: TGTGCCAGTGCCGGGACAGGGACTGGAAACACCATATATTTT.

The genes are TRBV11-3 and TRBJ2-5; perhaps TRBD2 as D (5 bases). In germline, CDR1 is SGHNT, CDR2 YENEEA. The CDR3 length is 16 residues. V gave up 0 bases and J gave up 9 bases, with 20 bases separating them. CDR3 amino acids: CASSLEGWAVHGAQYF. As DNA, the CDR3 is TGTGCCAGCAGCTTAGAGGGGTGGGCAGTTCACGGGGCCCAGTACTTC.

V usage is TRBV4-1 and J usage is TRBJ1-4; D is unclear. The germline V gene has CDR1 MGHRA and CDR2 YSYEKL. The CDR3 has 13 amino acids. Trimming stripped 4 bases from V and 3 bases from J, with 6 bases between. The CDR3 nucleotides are TGCGCCAGCAGCCCGGTCTCTAATGAAAAACTGTTTTTT. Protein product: CASSPVSNEKLFF.

The CDR3, as DNA: TGTGCCAGCTCACCACTAGGACAGGCGCTCTCTGGGGCCAACGTCCTGACTTTC. This codes for CASSPLGQALSGANVLTF. This chain links TRBV18 with TRBJ2-6; 7 bases fit TRBD1. From germline, CDR1 is KGHSH and CDR2 LQKENI. The CDR3 runs 18 residues. The ends lost 1 base at V and 0 bases at J; junction bases unmatched: 6.

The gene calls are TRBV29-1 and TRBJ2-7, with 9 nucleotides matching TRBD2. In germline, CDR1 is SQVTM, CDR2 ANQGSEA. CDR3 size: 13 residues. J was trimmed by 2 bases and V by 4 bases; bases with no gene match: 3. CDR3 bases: TGCAGCGTTGTAGCGGGAGTAACCTACGAGCAGTACTTC. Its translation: CSVVAGVTYEQYF.

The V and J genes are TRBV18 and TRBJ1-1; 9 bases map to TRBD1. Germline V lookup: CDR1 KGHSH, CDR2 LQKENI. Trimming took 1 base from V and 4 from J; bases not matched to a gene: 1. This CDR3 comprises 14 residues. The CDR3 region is CASSPRQGGTEAFF. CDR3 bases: TGTGCCAGCTCACCACGACAGGGGGGCACTGAAGCTTTCTTT.

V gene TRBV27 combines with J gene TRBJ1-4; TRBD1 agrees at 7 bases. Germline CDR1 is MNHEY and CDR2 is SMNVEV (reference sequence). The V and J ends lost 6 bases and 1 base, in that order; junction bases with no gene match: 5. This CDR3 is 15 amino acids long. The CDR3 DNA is TGTGCCAGCAGCCTCTACAGGGGAACTAATGAAAAACTGTTTTTT. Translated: CASSLYRGTNEKLFF.

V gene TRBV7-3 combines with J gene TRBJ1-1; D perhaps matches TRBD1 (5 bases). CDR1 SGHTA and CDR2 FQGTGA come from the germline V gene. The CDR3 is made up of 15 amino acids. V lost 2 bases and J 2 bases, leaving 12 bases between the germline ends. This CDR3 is CASSLFGGSNTEAFF. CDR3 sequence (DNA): TGTGCCAGCAGCTTATTTGGGGGGAGTAACACTGAAGCTTTCTTT.

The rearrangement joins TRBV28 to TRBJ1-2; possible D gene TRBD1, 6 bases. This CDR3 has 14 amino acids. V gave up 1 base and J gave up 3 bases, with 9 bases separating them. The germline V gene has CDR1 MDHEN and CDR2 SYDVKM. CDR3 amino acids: CASSLSPGDYGYTF. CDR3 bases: TGTGCCAGCAGTTTATCCCCAGGGGACTATGGCTACACCTTC.

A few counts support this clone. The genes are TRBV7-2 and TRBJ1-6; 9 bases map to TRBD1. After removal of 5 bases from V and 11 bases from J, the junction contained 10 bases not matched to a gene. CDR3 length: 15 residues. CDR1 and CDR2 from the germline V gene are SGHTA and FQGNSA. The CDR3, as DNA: TGTGCCAGCAGCCAACTCGGGACAGGGTATGCACCCCTCCACTTT. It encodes CASSQLGTGYAPLHF.

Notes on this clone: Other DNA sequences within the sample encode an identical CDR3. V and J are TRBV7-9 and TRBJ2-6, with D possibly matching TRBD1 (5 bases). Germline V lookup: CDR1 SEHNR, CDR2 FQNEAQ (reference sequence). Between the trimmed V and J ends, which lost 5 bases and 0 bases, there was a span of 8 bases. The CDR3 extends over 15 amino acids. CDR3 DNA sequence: TGTGCCAGCAGCCCCAGGGTCTCTGGGGCCAACGTCCTGACTTTC. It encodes CASSPRVSGANVLTF.

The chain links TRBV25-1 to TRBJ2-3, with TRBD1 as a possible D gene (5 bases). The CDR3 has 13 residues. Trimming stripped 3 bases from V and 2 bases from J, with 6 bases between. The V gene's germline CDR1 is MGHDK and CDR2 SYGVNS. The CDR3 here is CASSDRVTDTQYF. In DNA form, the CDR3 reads TGTGCCAGCAGTGACAGGGTCACAGATACGCAGTATTTT.

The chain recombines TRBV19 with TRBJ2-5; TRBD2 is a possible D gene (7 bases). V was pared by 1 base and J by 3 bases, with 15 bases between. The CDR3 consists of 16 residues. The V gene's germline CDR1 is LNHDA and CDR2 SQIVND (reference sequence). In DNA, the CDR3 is TGTGCCAGTAGTATAGGGGCGGGGGCTTTTGAAGAGACCCAGTACTTC. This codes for CASSIGAGAFEETQYF.

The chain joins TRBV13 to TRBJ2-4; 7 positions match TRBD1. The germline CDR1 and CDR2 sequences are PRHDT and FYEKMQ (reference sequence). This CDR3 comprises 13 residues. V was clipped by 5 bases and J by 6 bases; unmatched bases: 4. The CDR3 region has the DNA TGTGCCAGCAGCGTGGGACAGCTAAACATTCAGTACTTC. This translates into CASSVGQLNIQYF. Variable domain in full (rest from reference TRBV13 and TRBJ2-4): AAGVIQSPRHLIKEKRETATLKCYPIPRHDTVYWYQQGPGQDPQFLISFYEKMQSDKGSIPDRFSAQQFSDYHSELNMSSLELGDSALYFCASSVGQLNIQYFGAGTRLSVL.

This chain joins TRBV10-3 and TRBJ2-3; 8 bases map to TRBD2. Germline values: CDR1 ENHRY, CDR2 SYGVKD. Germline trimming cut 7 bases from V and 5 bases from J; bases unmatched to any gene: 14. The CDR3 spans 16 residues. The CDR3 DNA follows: TGTGCCATCAAAGATGCACCGGGGGGGACGGGAGATACGCAGTATTTT. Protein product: CAIKDAPGGTGDTQYF.

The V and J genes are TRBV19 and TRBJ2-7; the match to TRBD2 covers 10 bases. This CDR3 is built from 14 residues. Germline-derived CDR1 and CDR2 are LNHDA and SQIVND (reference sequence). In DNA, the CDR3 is TGTGATTCGGCCGGGACTAGCGCTACCTACGAGCAGTACTTC. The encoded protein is CDSAGTSATYEQYF.

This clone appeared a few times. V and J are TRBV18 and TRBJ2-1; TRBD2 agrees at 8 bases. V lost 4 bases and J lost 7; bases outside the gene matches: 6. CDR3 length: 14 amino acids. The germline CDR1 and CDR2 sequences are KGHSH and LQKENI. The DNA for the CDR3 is TGTGCCAGCTCACTTAGCGGGAAACAAAATGAGCAGTTCTTC. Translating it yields CASSLSGKQNEQFF. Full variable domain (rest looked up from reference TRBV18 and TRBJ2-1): NAGVMQNPRHLVRRRGQEARLRCSPMKGHSHVYWYRQLPEEGLKFMVYLQKENIIDESGMPKERFSAEFPKEGPSILRIQQVVRGDSAAYFCASSLSGKQNEQFFGPGTRLTVL.

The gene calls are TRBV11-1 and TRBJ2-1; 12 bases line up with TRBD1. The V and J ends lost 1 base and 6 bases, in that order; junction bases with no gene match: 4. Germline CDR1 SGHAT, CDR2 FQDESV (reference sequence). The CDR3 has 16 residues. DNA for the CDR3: TGTGCCAGCAGCTTAGGGGACAGGGGGCTCGGCAATGAGCAGTTCTTC. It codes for CASSLGDRGLGNEQFF.

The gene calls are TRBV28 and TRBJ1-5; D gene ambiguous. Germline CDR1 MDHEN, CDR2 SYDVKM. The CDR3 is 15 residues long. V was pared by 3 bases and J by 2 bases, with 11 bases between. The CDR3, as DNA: TGTGCCAGCAGTTTGTTTCCGGGTCGCAATCAGCCCCAGCATTTT. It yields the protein CASSLFPGRNQPQHF.

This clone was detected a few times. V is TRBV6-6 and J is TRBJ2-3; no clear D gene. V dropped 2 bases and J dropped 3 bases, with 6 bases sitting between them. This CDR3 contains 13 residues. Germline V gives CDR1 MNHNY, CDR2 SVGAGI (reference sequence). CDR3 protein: CASSYRETDTQYF. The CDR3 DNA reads TGTGCCAGCAGTTACAGAGAGACAGATACGCAGTATTTT.

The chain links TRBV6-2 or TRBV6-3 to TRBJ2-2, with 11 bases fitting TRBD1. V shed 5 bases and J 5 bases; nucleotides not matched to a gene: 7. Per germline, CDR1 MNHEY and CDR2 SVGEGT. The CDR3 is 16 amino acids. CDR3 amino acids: CASSRQGQGVTGELFF. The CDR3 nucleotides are TGTGCCAGCAGTCGACAGGGACAGGGGGTTACCGGGGAGCTGTTTTTT.